This record concerns one TCR beta chain sequence. It has no known antigen specificity. Nothing much larger sits one base from this clone, and base qualities are not available. This specimen belongs to a study of Ad26.COV2.S vaccination and SARS-CoV-2 variants (dated by TCRdb to 2020 to 2023). For the wider study: Vaccine-arm donors came from COV1001, a multicentre, randomized, double-blind, placebo-controlled phase I-IIa trial of Ad26.COV2.S in healthy adults. TCRbeta repertoire sequencing was used to assess the specificity and breadth of SARS-CoV-2-reactive T cell receptors after Ad26.COV2.S vaccination. Trial participants were randomized into five groups of five, in which low-dose or high-dose Ad26.COV2.S was given once or twice, or placebo was given on both occasions. A total of roughly 32 samples were included in the TCR-sequenced set, comprising approximately 20 Ad26.COV2.S vaccine recipients, 5 placebo recipients and 8 SARS-CoV-2 convalescent individuals. Investigators did not know the trial group allocation while performing experiments and assessing outcomes. Ad26.COV2.S was administered intramuscularly at a dose of 5x10^10 or 1x10^11 viral particles, either as one shot or as two shots given 56 days apart. Points the paper makes about the study in general: The study lacked the statistical power to compare responses across vaccine doses or regimens. Higher spike-specific TCR breadth was observed in Ad26.COV2.S recipients than in placebo recipients (P = 0.0014). According to the authors, total T cell responses may have been underestimated by the TCR breadth and depth analyses. Non-spike TCR breadth was comparable between vaccine and placebo recipients, consistent with the vaccine containing only spike. After vaccination, spike-specific CD8+ and CD4+ T cell responses were reported to show substantial breadth.

What the treatment or condition label conveys for this sample: approximately 18 received Ad26.COV2.S at low or high dose, single or two shots; about 5 received placebo; per-sample allocation not given. Repertoires of vaccine and placebo recipients were sequenced from samples taken on day 63 after the first injection. Cohort 1b enrolled about 25 adults aged 18-55 years at a single site in Boston, USA, between 29 July and 7 August 2020. Ad26.COV2.S consisted of a replication-incompetent adenovirus type 26 vector by which a prefusion-stabilized SARS-CoV-2 spike protein from the original Wuhan strain was expressed. TCRbeta CDR3 regions were sequenced with the immunoSEQ Assay. After extraction, genomic DNA underwent amplification by bias-controlled multiplex PCR, followed by high-throughput sequencing. On the authors' methods: To quantify the absolute abundance of every unique TCRbeta CDR3 region, sequences were collapsed and filtered. Usable DNA was measured by amplifying reference genes present in all nucleated cells, and TCRbeta template counts were normalized to that usable DNA to estimate T cell fraction. Repertoire TCRs were annotated as SARS-CoV-2-specific by exact matching of V gene, CDR3 amino acid sequence and J gene to a known reactive TCR set. The reference SARS-CoV-2 TCR set was obtained from MIRA and was filtered for enrichment in COVID-19-positive ImmuneCODE repertoires, whereby public or cross-reactive TCRs were removed. Drawing on the MIRA antigens, annotated TCRs were analysed further at the level of specific ORF or position within ORF. Depth was the summed frequency of annotated unique rearrangements, while breadth was defined as annotated unique rearrangements over total unique productive rearrangements. Group comparisons of TCR breadth used two-sided Wilcoxon rank-sum tests. TCRdb obtained this table from immuneACCESS and retained in-frame rearrangements with V and J assigned. These tables miss some clones; where compared with another copy, unresolved V genes account for less than half of the shortfall, and the remainder is unexplained. Clone size and the V and J calls come from that table; the DNA yielded D and trimming. For this sample the table gives over 200,000 clones, of which 88% were detected only once. The ten largest clones represent about 11% of the sample.

CDR1 and CDR2, looked up from the germline V gene, are SQVTM and ANQGSEA. Ends trimmed: V by 7 bases, J by 2 bases; bases unmatched to a gene: 8. From cysteine to phenylalanine, the CDR3 is 15 amino acids long. The kept DNA is CDR3 alone, 45 bases in frame from the first base. The receptor chain draws on TRBV29-1 and TRBJ2-2; 9 nucleotides in the junction match TRBD2. This clonotype was sampled from a person aged 18-60 years who received the Ad26.COV2.S COVID-19 vaccine or a placebo. The specimen comprised peripheral blood, sampled in a trial of Ad26.COV2.S vaccine versus placebo. The CDR3 region has the sequence CSAIAGVGNTGELFF. The DNA is as follows: TGCAGCGCAATAGCGGGAGTTGGTAACACCGGGGAGCTGTTTTTT.